One sample yielded the 21 T cell receptor beta chains listed below, sequenced in a study of blood T cell repertoires in COVID-19. Some clones are missing from TCRdb's copy, which holds only in-frame ones; the method was immunoSEQ multiplex PCR. The sample shows under 40,000 clones, 89% of them seen only once. The sequenced material came from peripheral blood. The source is a human donor in a cohort sampled during active COVID-19.

Written as DNA, the CDR3 is TGTGCCGGTGACAGGGGGGAAAGCAATCAGCCCCAGCATTTT. Translated, it gives CAGDRGESNQPQHF. This chain connects TRBV2 to TRBJ1-5; 9 positions agree with TRBD1. Trimming at V came to 11 bases and at J to 1 base, leaving 6 bases not matched to a gene. The CDR3 is 14 amino acids. The V gene's germline CDR1 is SNHLY and CDR2 FYNNEI.

This chain links TRBV19 with TRBJ1-1, with TRBD1 as a possible D gene (5 bases). V lost 0 bases to trimming and J lost 4 bases, with 15 bases between them. Per germline, CDR1 LNHDA and CDR2 SQIVND (reference sequence). This CDR3 region has 16 residues. This CDR3 is CASSIDLQGMSTEAFF. In DNA, the CDR3 is TGTGCCAGTAGTATAGATCTTCAGGGAATGAGCACTGAAGCTTTCTTT.

The CDR3 sequence: CASSLGQGVSNEQFF. The CDR3 DNA is TGCGCCAGCAGCCTGGGACAGGGAGTCTCCAATGAGCAGTTCTTC. The chain is built from TRBV5-1 and TRBJ2-1; 9 nucleotides line up with TRBD1. The CDR3 loop spans 15 amino acids. The germline CDR1 and CDR2 sequences are SGHRS and YFSETQ. Trimming at V came to 4 bases and at J to 6 bases, leaving 8 bases not matched to a gene. Full variable domain (rest looked up from reference TRBV5-1 and TRBJ2-1): KAGVTQTPRYLIKTRGQQVTLSCSPISGHRSVSWYQQTPGQGLQFLFEYFSETQRNKGNFPGRFSGRQFSNSRSEMNVSTLELGDSALYLCASSLGQGVSNEQFFGPGTRLTVL.

The chain joins TRBV6-1 to TRBJ1-1; the D gene is possibly TRBD1 (5 bases). V dropped 0 bases and J dropped 4 bases, with 21 bases sitting between them. The length of the CDR3 is 18 residues. Germline lookup yields CDR1 MNHNS and CDR2 SASEGT. The CDR3 is CASSEAPIGQGGVTEAFF. CDR3 sequence (DNA): TGTGCCAGCAGTGAAGCGCCGATAGGGCAGGGAGGGGTCACTGAAGCTTTCTTT.

The chain combines TRBV5-1 with TRBJ1-1, with D maybe TRBD1 (5 bases). The V end lost 3 bases, the J end lost 0 bases, and 9 bases lay between the germline ends. Germline CDR1 SGHRS, CDR2 YFSETQ. CDR3 length: 14 amino acids. CDR3 DNA: TGCGCCAGCAGCTCTCAGACAGTGAACACTGAAGCTTTCTTT. It yields the protein CASSSQTVNTEAFF.

CDR3 protein: CASNRGENEKLFF. The CDR3 coding sequence is TGTGCCAGCAACAGGGGGGAGAATGAAAAACTGTTTTTT. The chain is built from TRBV7-2 and TRBJ1-4; 8 bases are a match to TRBD1. V dropped 7 bases and J dropped 5; count of bases not matched to a gene: 3. This CDR3 spans 13 amino acids. Germline V gene data show CDR1 as SGHTA and CDR2 as FQGNSA.

The rearrangement links TRBV18 to TRBJ1-2; no clear D gene. Germline V CDR1 and CDR2: KGHSH, LQKENI. Between the trimmed V and J ends, which lost 2 bases and 4 bases, there was a span of 17 bases. The CDR3 runs 16 residues. The CDR3 reads CASSPNSQAGAYGYTF. CDR3 DNA sequence: TGTGCCAGCTCACCAAATTCCCAGGCAGGTGCCTATGGCTACACCTTC. The full variable domain, with the rest looked up from reference TRBV18 and TRBJ1-2, is NAGVMQNPRHLVRRRGQEARLRCSPMKGHSHVYWYRQLPEEGLKFMVYLQKENIIDESGMPKERFSAEFPKEGPSILRIQQVVRGDSAAYFCASSPNSQAGAYGYTFGSGTRLTVV.

This chain uses TRBV18 with TRBJ2-7; D is perhaps TRBD1 (5 bases). Germline V CDR1 and CDR2: KGHSH, LQKENI. With 0 bases removed from V and 0 bases from J, the gap between germline ends came to 12 bases. CDR3 size: 16 residues. The CDR3 DNA reads as TGTGCCAGCTCACCACCTGGGAAGGGGTACTCCTACGAGCAGTACTTC. It yields the protein CASSPPGKGYSYEQYF.

The chain uses TRBV6-5 and TRBJ1-6; TRBD1 matches 9 bases. Germline values: CDR1 MNHEY, CDR2 SVGAGI. V was pared by 8 bases and J by 14 bases, with 10 bases of the junction left unmatched. The CDR3 is 13 residues long. CDR3 protein: CASAGTGTFTLHF. The CDR3 nucleotides are TGTGCCAGCGCCGGGACAGGGACTTTCACCCTCCACTTT.

V usage is TRBV4-3 and J usage is TRBJ2-1; 7 bases map to TRBD2. CDR1 is LGHNA, CDR2 YSLEER, per germline. This CDR3 is 16 amino acids long. The trim removed 0 bases at V and 4 bases at J, leaving 6 bases unmatched. The CDR3 DNA reads as TGCGCCAGCAGCCAAGAACAGCTAGCGGTTTACAATGAGCAGTTCTTC. The encoded protein is CASSQEQLAVYNEQFF.

The V call is TRBV28, the J call TRBJ2-3; 9 nucleotides line up with TRBD1. The CDR3 length is 14 residues. V dropped 6 bases and J dropped 6; count of bases not matched to a gene: 7. Germline loops: CDR1 MDHEN, CDR2 SYDVKM. The CDR3 nucleotides are TGTGCCAGCAGCACCGGGACAGGGTGGGATACGCAGTATTTT. Translating gives CASSTGTGWDTQYF.

The CDR3 is CASSPPSGAGLTGELFF. CDR3 nucleotides: TGTGCCAGCTCACCACCAAGCGGGGCCGGCCTCACCGGGGAGCTGTTTTTT. The gene calls are TRBV18 and TRBJ2-2; 7 nucleotides align to TRBD2. Looked up from germline, CDR1 is KGHSH and CDR2 is LQKENI. V gave up 0 bases and J gave up 4 bases; unmatched junction bases: 8. The CDR3 consists of 17 residues. Supplemented by reference TRBV18 and TRBJ2-2, the full variable domain reads NAGVMQNPRHLVRRRGQEARLRCSPMKGHSHVYWYRQLPEEGLKFMVYLQKENIIDESGMPKERFSAEFPKEGPSILRIQQVVRGDSAAYFCASSPPSGAGLTGELFFGEGSRLTVL.

The chain uses TRBV7-8 and TRBJ2-3; TRBD1 matches 10 bases. V gave up 2 bases and J gave up 5 bases; unmatched junction bases: 4. The CDR3 runs to 15 residues. The germline V gene has CDR1 SGHVS and CDR2 FQNEAQ. The CDR3 region has the DNA TGTGCCAGCAGCTTACCGGGACAGGGGCAAGATACGCAGTATTTT. It translates to CASSLPGQGQDTQYF.

V is TRBV11-2 and J is TRBJ1-6; tentatively, D is TRBD1 (6 bases). Germline CDR1 reads SGHAT; CDR2 reads FQNNGV. This CDR3 is built from 16 residues. V lost 0 bases to trimming and J lost 4 bases, with 10 bases between them. The DNA for the CDR3 is TGTGCCAGCAGCTTAGAATTTCAGGGGTATAATTCACCCCTCCACTTT. Translated, it gives CASSLEFQGYNSPLHF.

CDR3 sequence reads: CAISESVVGAANYGYTF. In DNA, the CDR3 is TGTGCCATCAGTGAGTCGGTTGTCGGAGCCGCTAACTATGGCTACACCTTC. The V gene is TRBV10-3, the J gene TRBJ1-2; D gene uncertain. V was pared by 0 bases and J by 0 bases, with 14 bases between. This CDR3 comprises 17 residues. Germline values: CDR1 ENHRY, CDR2 SYGVKD.

This clone was recorded only once. The chain recombines TRBV7-9 with TRBJ2-6; TRBD2 agrees at 12 bases. Germline V lookup: CDR1 SEHNR, CDR2 FQNEAQ (reference sequence). The CDR3 extends over 17 amino acids. Unmatched junction bases numbered 3, after V lost 4 bases and J lost 2 bases. The CDR3 DNA is TGTGCCAGCAGCTCCCGACTAGCGGGAGCTGGGGCCAACGTCCTGACTTTC. Protein product: CASSSRLAGAGANVLTF.

This clone was seen only once. The V gene is TRBV7-2, the J gene TRBJ2-1, with a weak D call TRBD2 (6 bases). With 1 base removed from V and 1 base from J, the gap between germline ends came to 11 bases. CDR1 SGHTA and CDR2 FQGNSA come from the germline V gene. The CDR3 contains 16 residues. The CDR3 coding sequence is TGTGCCAGCAGCTTAGAACGGAGGGGTTCCTACAATGAGCAGTTCTTC. Amino acid sequence: CASSLERRGSYNEQFF.

CDR3 sequence (DNA): TGTGCCATCACCGGGAGCACCGGGGAGCTGTTTTTT. Translating gives CAITGSTGELFF. The V call is TRBV10-3, the J call TRBJ2-2; D is possibly TRBD2 (6 bases). CDR1 is ENHRY and CDR2 is SYGVKD in the germline V gene. The CDR3 extends over 12 amino acids. V lost 7 bases and J lost 4, with 7 bases in between.

The chain recombines TRBV7-2 with TRBJ2-5; TRBD1 aligns across 8 bases. Germline V gene sequence: CDR1 SGHTA, CDR2 FQGNSA. The length of the CDR3 is 14 residues. The J segment lost 5 bases and the V segment lost 4 bases, leaving 6 bases of the junction unmatched. CDR3 nucleotides: TGTGCCAGCAGCTCAAGTGGGACAGGCGAGACCCAGTACTTC. The encoded protein is CASSSSGTGETQYF.

The chain is built from TRBV2 and TRBJ2-7; D gene ambiguous. The V end was cut by 3 bases, the J end by 0 bases, with 12 bases between. This CDR3 contains 15 residues. Germline V lookup: CDR1 SNHLY, CDR2 FYNNEI. In nucleotides, the CDR3 is TGTGCCAGCAGTGAGGAGCCCCGCAGCTCCTACGAGCAGTACTTC. Amino acids: CASSEEPRSSYEQYF.

The chain recombines TRBV5-1 with TRBJ1-1; TRBD1 agrees at 7 bases. V gave up 4 bases and J gave up 5 bases; unmatched junction bases: 11. Germline loops: CDR1 SGHRS, CDR2 YFSETQ. The CDR3 extends over 15 amino acids. The CDR3 sequence: CASSLGATGWTEAFF. The CDR3 region has the DNA TGCGCCAGCAGCCTGGGGGCGACAGGGTGGACTGAAGCTTTCTTT.